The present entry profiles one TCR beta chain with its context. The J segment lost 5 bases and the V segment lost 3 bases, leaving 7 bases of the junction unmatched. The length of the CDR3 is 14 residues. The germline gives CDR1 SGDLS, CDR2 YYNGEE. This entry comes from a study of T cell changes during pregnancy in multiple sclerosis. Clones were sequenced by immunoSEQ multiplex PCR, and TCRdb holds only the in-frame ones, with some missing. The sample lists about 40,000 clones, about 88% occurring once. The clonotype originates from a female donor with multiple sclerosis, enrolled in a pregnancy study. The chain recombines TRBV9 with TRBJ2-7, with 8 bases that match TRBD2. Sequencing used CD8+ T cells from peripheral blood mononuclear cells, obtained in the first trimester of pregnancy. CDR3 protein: CASSAEGLADEQYF. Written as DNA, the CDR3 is TGTGCCAGCAGCGCCGAAGGACTAGCCGACGAGCAGTACTTC.